Shown below are 8 T cell receptor beta chains from a single sample sequenced in a study of blood T cell repertoires in COVID-19. Only in-frame clones appear in the TCRdb table, and some are missing; sequencing was by immunoSEQ multiplex PCR. The data hold 150,000 to 200,000 clones, with roughly 86% observed a single time. What was sequenced was peripheral blood. The receptors here all came from a man aged 40-49 years with active or convalescent COVID-19.

V gene TRBV30 combines with J gene TRBJ2-5; TRBD2 matches at 11 bases. Germline V CDR1 and CDR2: GTSNPN, SVGIG (reference sequence). There are 16 residues in the CDR3. V gave up 4 bases and J gave up 2 bases; unmatched junction bases: 9. This chain's CDR3 is CAWTTRLAGSQETQYF. Here the CDR3 DNA reads TGTGCCTGGACCACTAGACTAGCGGGGTCACAAGAGACCCAGTACTTC.

J is TRBJ1-5 and V is TRBV28; maybe TRBD1 (5 bases). Germline CDR1 is MDHEN and CDR2 is SYDVKM. The CDR3 runs 17 residues. The V end lost 3 bases, the J end lost 1 base, and 16 bases lay between the germline ends. CDR3 sequence: CASSFSQVWTSNQPQHF. The CDR3 DNA reads TGTGCCAGCAGTTTCTCTCAGGTGTGGACAAGCAATCAGCCCCAGCATTTT.

The chain combines TRBV25-1 with TRBJ2-5; 9 bases are a match to TRBD2. V dropped 1 base and J dropped 5; count of bases not matched to a gene: 14. CDR1 is MGHDK, CDR2 SYGVNS, per germline. The CDR3 has 18 residues. In nucleotides, the CDR3 is TGTGCCAGCAGTGAATTGGTTAGCGGGGGACCGTTTGGGGAGACCCAGTACTTC. Protein product: CASSELVSGGPFGETQYF.

This sequence joins TRBV11-3 and TRBJ1-6, with D maybe TRBD1 (5 bases). V was clipped by 1 base and J by 7 bases, with 11 bases between them. The germline V gene has CDR1 SGHNT and CDR2 YENEEA. CDR3 length: 15 residues. The CDR3 DNA follows: TGTGCCAGCAGCTTAGTCGGACATTCAAATTCACCCCTCCACTTT. This encodes CASSLVGHSNSPLHF.

The chain links TRBV18 to TRBJ1-2, with D unclear. The CDR3 consists of 16 residues. CDR1 is KGHSH and CDR2 is LQKENI in the germline V gene. V was pared by 4 bases and J by 8 bases, with 23 bases between. The CDR3 DNA follows: TGTGCCAGCTCACAAGAAGACCGTTACTTCGGAGAGGGCTACACCTTC. Translated, it gives CASSQEDRYFGEGYTF.

The chain is built from TRBV5-1 and TRBJ2-1, with 9 bases fitting TRBD1. The CDR3 is made up of 14 amino acids. Trimming took 2 bases from V and 13 from J; bases not matched to a gene: 10. Germline values: CDR1 SGHRS, CDR2 YFSETQ. The CDR3 coding sequence is TGCGCCAGCAGCTTCAGGGACAGGGTCTTGCAACAGTTCTTC. This gives the protein CASSFRDRVLQQFF.

V and J are TRBV10-1 and TRBJ2-2, with 8 nucleotides matching TRBD2. CDR1 WNHNN and CDR2 SYGVQD come from the germline V gene (reference sequence). The CDR3 has 15 residues. The V gene end was trimmed by 5 bases and the J gene end by 0 bases; junction bases not matched to a gene: 2. The CDR3 protein is CASSRGGPNTGELFF. CDR3 bases: TGCGCCAGCAGTCGGGGGGGACCGAACACCGGGGAGCTGTTTTTT.

The chain couples TRBV13 to TRBJ1-1; TRBD1 matches at 7 bases. The CDR3 loop spans 17 amino acids. The junction had 12 bases not matched to a gene; V was cut back by 5 bases and J by 0 bases. Germline V gives CDR1 PRHDT, CDR2 FYEKMQ (reference sequence). CDR3: CASSQDPNRGMNTEAFF. The CDR3 DNA sequence: TGTGCCAGCAGCCAAGACCCAAACAGGGGAATGAACACTGAAGCTTTCTTT.